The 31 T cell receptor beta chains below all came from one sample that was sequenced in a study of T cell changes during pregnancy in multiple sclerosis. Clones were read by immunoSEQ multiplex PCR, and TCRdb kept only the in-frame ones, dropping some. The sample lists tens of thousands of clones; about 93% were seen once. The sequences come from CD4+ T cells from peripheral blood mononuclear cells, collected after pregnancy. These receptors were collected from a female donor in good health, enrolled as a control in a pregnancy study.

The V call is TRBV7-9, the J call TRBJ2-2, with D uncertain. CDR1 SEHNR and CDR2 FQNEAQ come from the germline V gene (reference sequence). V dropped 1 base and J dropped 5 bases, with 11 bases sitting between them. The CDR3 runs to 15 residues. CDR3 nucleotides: TGTGCCAGCAGCTTAGGGGCAGGTTATACCGGGGAGCTGTTTTTT. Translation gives CASSLGAGYTGELFF.

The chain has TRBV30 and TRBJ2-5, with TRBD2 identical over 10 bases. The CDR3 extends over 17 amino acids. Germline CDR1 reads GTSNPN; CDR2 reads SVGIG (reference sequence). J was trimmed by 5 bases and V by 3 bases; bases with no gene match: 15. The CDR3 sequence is CAWSPPPLAGEGETQYF. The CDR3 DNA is TGTGCCTGGAGCCCCCCCCCTCTAGCGGGGGAAGGCGAGACCCAGTACTTC.

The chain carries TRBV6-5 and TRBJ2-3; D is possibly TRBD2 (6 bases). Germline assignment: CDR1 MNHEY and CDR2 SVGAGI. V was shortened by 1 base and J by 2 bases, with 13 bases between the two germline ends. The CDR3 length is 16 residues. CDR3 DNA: TGTGCCAGCAGTTACTTCCCGGGGGTTAACACAGATACGCAGTATTTT. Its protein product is CASSYFPGVNTDTQYF.

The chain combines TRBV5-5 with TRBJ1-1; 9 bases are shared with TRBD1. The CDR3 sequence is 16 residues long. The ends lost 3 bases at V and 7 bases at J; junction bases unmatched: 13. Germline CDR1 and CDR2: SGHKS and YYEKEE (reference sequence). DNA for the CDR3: TGTGCCAGCAGCTCCGGGACAGGGCCTATTTCACATGAAGCTTTCTTT. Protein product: CASSSGTGPISHEAFF. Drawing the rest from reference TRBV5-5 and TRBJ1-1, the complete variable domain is DAGVTQSPTHLIKTRGQQVTLRCSPISGHKSVSWYQQVLGQGPQFIFQYYEKEERGRGNFPDRFSARQFPNYSSELNVNALLLGDSALYLCASSSGTGPISHEAFFGQGTRLTVV.

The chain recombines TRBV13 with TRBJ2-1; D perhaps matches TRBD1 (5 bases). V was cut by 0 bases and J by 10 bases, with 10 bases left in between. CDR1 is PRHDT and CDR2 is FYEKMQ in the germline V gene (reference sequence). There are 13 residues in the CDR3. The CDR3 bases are TGTGCCAGCAGCTTAGGAGGGGCGAGGGAGCAGTTCTTC. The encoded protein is CASSLGGAREQFF.

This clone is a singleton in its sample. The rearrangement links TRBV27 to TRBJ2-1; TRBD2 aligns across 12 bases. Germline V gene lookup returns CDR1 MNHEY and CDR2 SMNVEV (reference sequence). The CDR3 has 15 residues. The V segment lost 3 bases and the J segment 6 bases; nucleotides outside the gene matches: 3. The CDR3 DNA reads TGTGCCAGCAGTTTGACTAGCGGGAGTGCCAATGAGCAGTTCTTC. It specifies CASSLTSGSANEQFF.

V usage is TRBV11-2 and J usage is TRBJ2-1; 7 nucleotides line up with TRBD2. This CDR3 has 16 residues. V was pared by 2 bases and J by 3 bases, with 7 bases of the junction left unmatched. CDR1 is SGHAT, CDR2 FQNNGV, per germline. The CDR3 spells CASSLLAGRDYNEQFF. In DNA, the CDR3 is TGTGCCAGCAGCTTATTAGCGGGTCGGGACTACAATGAGCAGTTCTTC.

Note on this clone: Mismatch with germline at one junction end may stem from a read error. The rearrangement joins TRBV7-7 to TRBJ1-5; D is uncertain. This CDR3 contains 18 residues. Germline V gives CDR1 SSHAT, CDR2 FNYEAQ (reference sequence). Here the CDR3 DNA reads TGTGCTAGCAGCTTAAGACCCGGGGTTGAATCTCCCAATCAGCCCCAGCATTTT. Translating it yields CASSLRPGVESPNQPQHF.

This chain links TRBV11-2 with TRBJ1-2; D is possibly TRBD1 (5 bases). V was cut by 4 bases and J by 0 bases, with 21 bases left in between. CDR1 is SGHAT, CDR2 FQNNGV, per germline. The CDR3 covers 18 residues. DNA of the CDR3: TGTGCCAGCAGCTCTATCAGGGATCTGGCAGGCCCTAACTATGGCTACACCTTC. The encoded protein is CASSSIRDLAGPNYGYTF.

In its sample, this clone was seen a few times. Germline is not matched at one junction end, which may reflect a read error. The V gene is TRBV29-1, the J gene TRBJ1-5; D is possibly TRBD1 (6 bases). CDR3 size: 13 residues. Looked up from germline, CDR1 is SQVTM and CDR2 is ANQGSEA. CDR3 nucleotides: TGCAGCGTTGTACCGGGGGGCAACCAGCCCCAGCATTTT. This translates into CSVVPGGNQPQHF.

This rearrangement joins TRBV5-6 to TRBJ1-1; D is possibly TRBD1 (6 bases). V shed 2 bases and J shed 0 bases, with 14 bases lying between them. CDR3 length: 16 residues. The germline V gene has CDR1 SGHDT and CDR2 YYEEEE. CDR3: CASSLLDSLMNTEAFF. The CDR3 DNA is TGTGCCAGCAGCTTATTGGACAGCCTAATGAACACTGAAGCTTTCTTT.

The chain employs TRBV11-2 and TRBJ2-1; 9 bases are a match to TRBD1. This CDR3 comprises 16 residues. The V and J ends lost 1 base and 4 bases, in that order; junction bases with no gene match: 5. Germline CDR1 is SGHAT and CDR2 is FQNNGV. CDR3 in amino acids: CASSLVKGTGYNEQFF. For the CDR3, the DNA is TGTGCCAGCAGCTTAGTTAAGGGGACAGGGTACAATGAGCAGTTCTTC.

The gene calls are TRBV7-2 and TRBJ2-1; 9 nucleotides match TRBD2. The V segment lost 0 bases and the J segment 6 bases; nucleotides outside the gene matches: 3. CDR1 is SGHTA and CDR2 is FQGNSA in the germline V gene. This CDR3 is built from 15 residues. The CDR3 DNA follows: TGTGCCAGCAGCTTAGCGACTAGCGGATTCAATGAGCAGTTCTTC. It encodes CASSLATSGFNEQFF.

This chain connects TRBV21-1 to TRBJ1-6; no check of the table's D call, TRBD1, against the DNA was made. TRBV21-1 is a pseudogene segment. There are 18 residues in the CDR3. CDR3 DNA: TGTGCCAGCAGCGCTCACCCTAACAGGACCTATTTGGATTCACCCCTCCACTTT. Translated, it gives CASSAHPNRTYLDSPLHF.

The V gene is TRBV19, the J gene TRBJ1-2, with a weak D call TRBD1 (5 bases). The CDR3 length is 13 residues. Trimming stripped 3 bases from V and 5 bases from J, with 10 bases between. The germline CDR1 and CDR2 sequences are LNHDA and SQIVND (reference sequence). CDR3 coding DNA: TGTGCCAGTAGTATCCGGGCAGGGTATGGCTACACCTTC. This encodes CASSIRAGYGYTF.

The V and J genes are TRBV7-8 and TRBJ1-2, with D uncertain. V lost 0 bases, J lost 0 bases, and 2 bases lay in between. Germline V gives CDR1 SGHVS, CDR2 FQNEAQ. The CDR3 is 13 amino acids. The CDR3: CASSLASNYGYTF. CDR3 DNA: TGTGCCAGCAGCTTAGCCTCTAACTATGGCTACACCTTC.

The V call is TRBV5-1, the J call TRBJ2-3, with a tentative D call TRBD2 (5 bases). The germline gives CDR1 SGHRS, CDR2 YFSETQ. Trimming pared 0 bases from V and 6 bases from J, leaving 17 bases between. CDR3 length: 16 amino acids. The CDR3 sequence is CASSLAGIDRRDTQYF. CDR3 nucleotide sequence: TGCGCCAGCAGCTTGGCCGGAATAGATAGGAGGGATACGCAGTATTTT.

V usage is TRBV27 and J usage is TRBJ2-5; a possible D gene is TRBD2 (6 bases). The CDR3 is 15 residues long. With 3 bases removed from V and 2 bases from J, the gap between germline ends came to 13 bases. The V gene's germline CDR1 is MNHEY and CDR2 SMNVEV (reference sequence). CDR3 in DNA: TGTGCCAGCAGTTTTCTCAGTAGCGGACAAGAGACCCAGTACTTC. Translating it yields CASSFLSSGQETQYF.

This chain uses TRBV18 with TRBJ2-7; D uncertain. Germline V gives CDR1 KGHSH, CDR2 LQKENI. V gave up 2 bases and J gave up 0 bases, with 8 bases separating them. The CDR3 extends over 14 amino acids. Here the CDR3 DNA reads TGTGCCAGCTCACCAGAGGCCAGCTCCTACGAGCAGTACTTC. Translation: CASSPEASSYEQYF.

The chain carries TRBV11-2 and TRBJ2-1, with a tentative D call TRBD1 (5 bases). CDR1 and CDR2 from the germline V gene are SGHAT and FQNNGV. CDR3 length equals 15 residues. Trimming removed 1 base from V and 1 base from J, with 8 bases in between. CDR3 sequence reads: CASSLGQPSYNEQFF. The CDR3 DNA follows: TGTGCCAGCAGCTTAGGACAGCCGTCCTACAATGAGCAGTTCTTC.

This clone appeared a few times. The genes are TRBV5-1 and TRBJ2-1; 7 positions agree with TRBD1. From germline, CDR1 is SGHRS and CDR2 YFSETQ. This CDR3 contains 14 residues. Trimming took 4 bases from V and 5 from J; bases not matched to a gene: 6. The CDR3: CASSPLGQHNEQFF. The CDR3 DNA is TGCGCCAGCAGCCCCCTGGGACAGCACAATGAGCAGTTCTTC.

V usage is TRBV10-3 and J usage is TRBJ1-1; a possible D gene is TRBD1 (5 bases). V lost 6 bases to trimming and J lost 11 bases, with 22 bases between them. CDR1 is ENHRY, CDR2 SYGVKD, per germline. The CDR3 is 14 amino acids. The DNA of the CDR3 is TGTGCCATCAGCCCTCCGGGGGGGTTTTTAGGGGCTTTCTTT. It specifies CAISPPGGFLGAFF.

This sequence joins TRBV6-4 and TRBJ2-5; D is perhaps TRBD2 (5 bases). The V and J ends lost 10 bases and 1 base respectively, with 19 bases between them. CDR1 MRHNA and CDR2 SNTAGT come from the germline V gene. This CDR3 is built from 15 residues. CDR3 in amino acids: CATPGGRDLQETQYF. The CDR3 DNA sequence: TGTGCCACCCCAGGAGGTAGGGATCTCCAAGAGACCCAGTACTTC.

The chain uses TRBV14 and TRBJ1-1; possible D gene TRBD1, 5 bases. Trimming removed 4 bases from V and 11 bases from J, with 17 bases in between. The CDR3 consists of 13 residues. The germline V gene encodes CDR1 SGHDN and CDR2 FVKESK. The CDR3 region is CASSPPGRDSAFF. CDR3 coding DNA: TGTGCCAGCAGCCCGCCCGGCAGGGATTCGGCTTTCTTT.

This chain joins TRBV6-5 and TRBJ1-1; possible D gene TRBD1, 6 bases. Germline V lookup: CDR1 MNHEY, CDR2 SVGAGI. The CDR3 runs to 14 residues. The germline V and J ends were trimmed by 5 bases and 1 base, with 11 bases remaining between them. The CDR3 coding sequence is TGTGCCAGCAGTCTGGGGACATGGAACACTGAAGCTTTCTTT. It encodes CASSLGTWNTEAFF.

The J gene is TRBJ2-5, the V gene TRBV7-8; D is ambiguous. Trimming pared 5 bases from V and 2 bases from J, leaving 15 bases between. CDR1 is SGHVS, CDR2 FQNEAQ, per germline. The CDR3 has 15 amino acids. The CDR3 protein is CASSPHIAFQETQYF. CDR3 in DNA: TGTGCCAGCAGCCCCCATATAGCATTTCAAGAGACCCAGTACTTC. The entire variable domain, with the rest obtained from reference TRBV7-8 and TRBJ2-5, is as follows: GAGVSQSPRYKVAKRGQDVALRCDPISGHVSLFWYQQALGQGPEFLTYFQNEAQLDKSGLPSDRFFAERPEGSVSTLKIQRTQQEDSAVYLCASSPHIAFQETQYFGPGTRLLVL.

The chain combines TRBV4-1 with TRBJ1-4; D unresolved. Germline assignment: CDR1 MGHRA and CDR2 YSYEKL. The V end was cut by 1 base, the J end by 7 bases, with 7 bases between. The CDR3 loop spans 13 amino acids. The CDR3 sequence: CASSQVLREKLFF. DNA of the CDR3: TGCGCCAGCAGCCAAGTTCTCCGTGAAAAACTGTTTTTT.

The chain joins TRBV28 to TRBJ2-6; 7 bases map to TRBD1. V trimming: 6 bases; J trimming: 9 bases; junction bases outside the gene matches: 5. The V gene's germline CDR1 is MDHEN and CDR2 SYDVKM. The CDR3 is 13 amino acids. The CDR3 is CASSIDRDNVLTF. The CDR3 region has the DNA TGTGCCAGCAGCATAGACAGGGACAACGTCCTGACTTTC.

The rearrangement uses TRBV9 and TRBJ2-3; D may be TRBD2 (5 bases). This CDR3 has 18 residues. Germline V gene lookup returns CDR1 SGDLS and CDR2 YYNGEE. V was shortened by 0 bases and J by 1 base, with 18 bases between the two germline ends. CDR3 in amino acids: CASSVARSSSGGTDTQYF. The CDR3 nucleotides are TGTGCCAGCAGCGTAGCGCGGTCTAGCTCAGGAGGCACAGATACGCAGTATTTT.

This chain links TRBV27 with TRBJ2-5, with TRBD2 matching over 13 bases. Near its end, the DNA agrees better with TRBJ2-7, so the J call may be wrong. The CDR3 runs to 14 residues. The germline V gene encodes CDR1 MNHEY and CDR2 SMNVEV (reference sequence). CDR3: CASSGTSGIYEQYF. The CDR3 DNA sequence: TGTGCCAGTTCAGGGACTAGCGGGATCTACGAGCAGTACTTC.

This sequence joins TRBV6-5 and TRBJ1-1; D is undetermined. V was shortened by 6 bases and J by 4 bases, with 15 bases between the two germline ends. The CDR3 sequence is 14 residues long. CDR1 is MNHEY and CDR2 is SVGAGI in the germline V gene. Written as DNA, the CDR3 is TGTGCCAGCAGACGCCGGATTGAGGCCACTGAAGCTTTCTTT. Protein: CASRRRIEATEAFF.